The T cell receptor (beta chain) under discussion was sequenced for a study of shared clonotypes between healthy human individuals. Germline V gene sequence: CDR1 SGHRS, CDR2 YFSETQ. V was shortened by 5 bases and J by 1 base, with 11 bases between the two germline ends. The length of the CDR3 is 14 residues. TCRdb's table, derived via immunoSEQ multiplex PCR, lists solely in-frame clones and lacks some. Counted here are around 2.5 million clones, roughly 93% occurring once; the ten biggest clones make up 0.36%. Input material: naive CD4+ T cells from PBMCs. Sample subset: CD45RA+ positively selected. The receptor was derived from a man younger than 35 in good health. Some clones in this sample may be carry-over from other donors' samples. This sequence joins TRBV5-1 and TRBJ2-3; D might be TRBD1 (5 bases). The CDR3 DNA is TGCGCCAGCAGGGCAGGGCAGGGCACAGATACGCAGTATTTT. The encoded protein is CASRAGQGTDTQYF.